This TCR beta chain came from a study of cytomegalovirus exposure and HLA in healthy donors. Primers included in the PCR were 60 Vbeta and 13 Jbeta primers. Clones were read by immunoSEQ multiplex PCR, and TCRdb kept only the in-frame ones, dropping some. The sample records 100,000 or so clones, about four fifths being singletons. Germline lookup yields CDR1 LNHDA and CDR2 SQIVND (reference sequence). V shed 7 bases, J shed 0 bases, and the junction held 8 bases outside the gene matches. The CDR3 sequence is 16 residues long. The receptor was derived from a man aged 25 to 40 in good health and CMV-seronegative. V gene TRBV19 combines with J gene TRBJ1-5; 8 bases line up with TRBD1. The sequencing sample was made of PBMCs. The CDR3 bases are TGTGCCAGTACCCGGGACAGGACTTTTAGCAATCAGCCCCAGCATTTT. It specifies CASTRDRTFSNQPQHF.